This T cell receptor beta chain was sequenced in a study of blood T cell repertoires in COVID-19. In the original analysis: Using reference gene primer amplification, nucleated cell counts were estimated. Assay: immunoSEQ multiplex PCR; the TCRdb copy retains only in-frame clones and omits some. The DNA gave D and trimming, while V, J and clone size come from that table. The sample consists of 250,000 to 350,000 clones, 80% to 95% of them appearing once. Participants reported their clinical history, and cohort assignment relied on those reports. The V gene's germline CDR1 is LGHNT and CDR2 FRNRAP. This CDR3 is 19 amino acids long. Germline trimming cut 5 bases from V and 0 bases from J; bases unmatched to any gene: 9.

This sequence was found in a woman aged 25 to 39 who had recovered from COVID-19. The specimen sequenced was PBMCs or T cells enriched from blood (not recorded which). This chain uses TRBV12-5 with TRBJ2-1; 14 bases align to TRBD2. The CDR3 DNA is TGTGCTAGTGGTGAACTAGGGACTAGCGGGAGCCGCTCCTACAATGAGCAGTTCTTC. It yields the protein CASGELGTSGSRSYNEQFF.